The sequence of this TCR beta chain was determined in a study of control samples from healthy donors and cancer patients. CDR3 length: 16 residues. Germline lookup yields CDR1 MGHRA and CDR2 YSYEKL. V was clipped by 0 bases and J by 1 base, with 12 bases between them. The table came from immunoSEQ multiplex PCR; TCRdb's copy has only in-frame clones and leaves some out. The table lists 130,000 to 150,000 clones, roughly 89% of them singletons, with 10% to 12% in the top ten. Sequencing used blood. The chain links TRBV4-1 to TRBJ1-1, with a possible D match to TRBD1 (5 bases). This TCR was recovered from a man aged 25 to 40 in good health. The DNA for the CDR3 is TGCGCCAGCAGCCAAGAAGCAGGGATAAGGAACACTGAAGCTTTCTTT. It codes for CASSQEAGIRNTEAFF.